One and the same sample provided the 26 T cell receptor beta chains below, sequenced in a study of cytomegalovirus exposure and HLA in healthy donors. With 60 Vbeta and 13 Jbeta primers, the PCR was carried out. Here immunoSEQ multiplex PCR was the method, and the copy in TCRdb shows in-frame clones only, minus some. The sample contains about 150,000 clones, under 85% of which appear only once. Material for sequencing was PBMCs. The receptors shown here come from a woman in her 30s in good health and CMV-seronegative.

About this clone itself: The junction shows a germline mismatch at one end, possibly a read error. The chain uses TRBV5-1 and TRBJ2-6; the D gene is possibly TRBD1 (5 bases). Germline CDR1 is SGHRS and CDR2 is YFSETQ. The CDR3 is 16 residues long. CDR3: CASSLVGPSGANGLTF. In DNA, the CDR3 is TGCGCCAGCAGCTTGGTAGGCCCCTCTGGGGCCAACGGCCTGACTTTC.

V gene TRBV5-1 combines with J gene TRBJ2-1, with D possibly TRBD1 on 6 matching bases. Germline V CDR1 and CDR2: SGHRS, YFSETQ. The CDR3 has 16 amino acids. The V and J ends lost 4 bases and 0 bases respectively, with 14 bases between them. The CDR3 DNA follows: TGCGCCAGCAGCGGGGGTGACAGGATCTCCTACAATGAGCAGTTCTTC. It yields the protein CASSGGDRISYNEQFF.

This chain links TRBV6-1 with TRBJ2-7; the D is unclear. From germline, CDR1 is MNHNS and CDR2 SASEGT. The CDR3 is made up of 11 amino acids. The V gene lost 1 base and the J gene lost 10 bases, with 8 bases spanning the gap. CDR3 loop: CASSEGLPQYF. The CDR3 DNA follows: TGTGCCAGCAGTGAAGGTCTCCCTCAGTACTTC.

The J gene is TRBJ2-3, the V gene TRBV25-1; 9 bases are shared with TRBD2. Germline CDR1 reads MGHDK; CDR2 reads SYGVNS. Trimming took 3 bases from V and 1 from J; bases not matched to a gene: 8. The CDR3 extends over 17 amino acids. This chain's CDR3 is CASSDHLAGWGTDTQYF. The CDR3 nucleotides read TGTGCCAGCAGTGACCACCTAGCGGGGTGGGGCACAGATACGCAGTATTTT.

The gene calls are TRBV19 and TRBJ1-1, with 11 positions matching TRBD1. The CDR3 is 14 residues long. Trimming took 4 bases from V and 11 from J; bases not matched to a gene: 9. The germline V gene encodes CDR1 LNHDA and CDR2 SQIVND (reference sequence). CDR3 in amino acids: CASSRTGGAESAFF. CDR3 sequence (DNA): TGTGCCAGTAGTAGGACAGGGGGCGCTGAGTCGGCTTTCTTT.

This clone was counted only a few times. The CDR3 bases are TGTGCCAGCAGCCCTGGACAGGGTACCCTCTACGAGCAGTACTTC. Its protein is CASSPGQGTLYEQYF. The J gene is TRBJ2-7, the V gene TRBV9, with 8 bases that match TRBD1. The CDR3 is 15 residues long. The V and J ends lost 4 bases and 3 bases, in that order; junction bases with no gene match: 9. CDR1 SGDLS and CDR2 YYNGEE come from the germline V gene.

This clone was observed a handful of times. The chain combines TRBV18 with TRBJ1-2; 9 bases are a match to TRBD1. The V segment lost 2 bases and the J segment 5 bases; nucleotides outside the gene matches: 3. Germline CDR1 and CDR2: KGHSH and LQKENI. This CDR3 region has 14 residues. CDR3 region: CASSPGGTGYGYTF. The DNA of the CDR3 is TGTGCCAGCTCACCAGGGGGGACAGGGTATGGCTACACCTTC.

The J gene is TRBJ1-5, the V gene TRBV10-3; TRBD1 might be the D (6 bases). The CDR3 is made up of 15 amino acids. Per the germline V gene, CDR1 is ENHRY and CDR2 is SYGVKD. V lost 4 bases and J lost 4, with 14 bases in between. The DNA for the CDR3 is TGTGCCATCAGTGTAAACAGGGACGCAAATCAGCCCCAGCATTTT. Translating gives CAISVNRDANQPQHF.

The chain links TRBV6-1 to TRBJ1-1; D remains unclear. The V gene lost 5 bases and the J gene lost 8 bases, with 6 bases spanning the gap. This CDR3 has 10 residues. Germline CDR1 and CDR2: MNHNS and SASEGT. CDR3 bases: TGTGCCAGCAGTTCCCGGGAAGCTTTCTTT. As protein: CASSSREAFF.

This clone appeared once. The chain is built from TRBV5-5 and TRBJ1-2; 8 nucleotides match TRBD1. The CDR3 is 14 amino acids. The V segment lost 3 bases and the J segment 3 bases; nucleotides outside the gene matches: 4. Per the germline V gene, CDR1 is SGHKS and CDR2 is YYEKEE (reference sequence). CDR3 sequence reads: CASSSGQGYYGYTF. CDR3 bases: TGTGCCAGCAGCTCTGGACAGGGCTACTATGGCTACACCTTC.

In its sample, this clone was seen a few times. The chain has TRBV29-1 and TRBJ2-6; the D is unclear. Trimming left V 3 bases short and J 4 bases short, with 4 bases between. Germline V lookup: CDR1 SQVTM, CDR2 ANQGSEA. This CDR3 spans 12 amino acids. The CDR3 here is CSVDQGANVLTF. CDR3 DNA: TGCAGCGTTGACCAAGGGGCCAACGTCCTGACTTTC. The full variable domain, rest sourced from reference TRBV29-1 and TRBJ2-6, is SAVISQKPSRDICQRGTSLTIQCQVDSQVTMMFWYRQQPGQSLTLIATANQGSEATYESGFVIDKFPISRPNLTFSTLTVSNMSPEDSSIYLCSVDQGANVLTFGAGSRLTVL.

The rearrangement links TRBV2 to TRBJ1-5; 7 bases align to TRBD1. The junction had 5 bases not matched to a gene; V was cut back by 5 bases and J by 7 bases. Germline CDR1 SNHLY, CDR2 FYNNEI. This CDR3 has 13 residues. CDR3 residues: CASSLPGGQPQHF. The CDR3 DNA sequence: TGTGCCAGCAGTTTGCCAGGGGGGCAGCCCCAGCATTTT.

This clone appeared a single time. The chain couples TRBV2 to TRBJ2-1, with a possible D match to TRBD2 (5 bases). V was shortened by 7 bases and J by 10 bases, with 17 bases between the two germline ends. Germline V CDR1 and CDR2: SNHLY, FYNNEI. The CDR3 covers 13 residues. The CDR3 sequence is CASKSEGEGEQFF. CDR3 coding DNA: TGTGCCAGCAAAAGCGAAGGCGAGGGAGAGCAGTTCTTC.

The chain is built from TRBV5-1 and TRBJ1-1, with D perhaps TRBD1 (5 bases). The V end was cut by 2 bases, the J end by 3 bases, with 8 bases between. In germline, CDR1 is SGHRS, CDR2 YFSETQ. The CDR3 has 13 amino acids. In nucleotides, the CDR3 is TGCGCCAGCAGCTTTGTCAGGGACACTGAAGCTTTCTTT. Translated: CASSFVRDTEAFF.

The chain is built from TRBV2 and TRBJ1-5; 10 bases are shared with TRBD1. Germline lookup yields CDR1 SNHLY and CDR2 FYNNEI. The V and J ends lost 7 bases and 5 bases, in that order; junction bases with no gene match: 2. The CDR3 has 13 residues. CDR3: CASTGQGDQPQHF. The CDR3 region has the DNA TGTGCCAGCACCGGACAGGGGGATCAGCCCCAGCATTTT.

This clone came up a few times. This rearrangement joins TRBV19 to TRBJ1-1; D is unclear. CDR1 is LNHDA, CDR2 SQIVND, per germline (reference sequence). V was pared by 3 bases and J by 5 bases, with 16 bases between. The CDR3 spans 15 residues. The CDR3 DNA sequence: TGTGCCAGTAGTATTCGACCGGGGATGGATACTGAAGCTTTCTTT. Protein product: CASSIRPGMDTEAFF.

The chain has TRBV7-9 and TRBJ2-1; the D gene is possibly TRBD2 (5 bases). V lost 6 bases and J 5 bases, leaving 11 bases between the germline ends. The CDR3 is 13 residues long. Germline values: CDR1 SEHNR, CDR2 FQNEAQ (reference sequence). The CDR3, as DNA: TGTGCCAGCAGACCGGGGAACCACAATGAGCAGTTCTTC. It is translated as CASRPGNHNEQFF.

The V and J genes are TRBV5-4 and TRBJ1-1; 7 nucleotides line up with TRBD1. The CDR3 contains 14 residues. Losses at the gene ends were 4 bases for V and 0 bases for J; bases not matched to a gene: 3. The V gene's germline CDR1 is SGHNT and CDR2 YYREEE (reference sequence). CDR3 DNA sequence: TGTGCCAGCAGCACTGGACAGGTGAACACTGAAGCTTTCTTT. This gives the protein CASSTGQVNTEAFF.

The rearrangement links TRBV15 to TRBJ2-1, with 8 bases fitting TRBD2. The CDR3 contains 15 residues. From germline, CDR1 is LNHNV and CDR2 YYDKDF (reference sequence). The J segment lost 5 bases and the V segment lost 0 bases, leaving 3 bases of the junction unmatched. CDR3 loop: CATSRETSANNEQFF. Here the CDR3 DNA reads TGTGCCACCAGCAGAGAGACTAGCGCCAACAATGAGCAGTTCTTC.

This clone was observed a single time. The chain carries TRBV28 and TRBJ2-7; a possible D gene is TRBD2 (6 bases). Trimming removed 5 bases from V and 0 bases from J, with 17 bases in between. Per germline, CDR1 MDHEN and CDR2 SYDVKM. CDR3 length equals 16 residues. The CDR3 DNA reads TGTGCCAGCAGTATCACCGGGACCGGGGGCTCCTACGAGCAGTACTTC. Translation: CASSITGTGGSYEQYF.

V and J are TRBV19 and TRBJ2-3; 10 bases agree with TRBD1. The CDR3 covers 15 residues. The germline V gene has CDR1 LNHDA and CDR2 SQIVND (reference sequence). Trimming removed 7 bases from V and 6 bases from J; junction bases left unmatched: 10. CDR3 DNA sequence: TGTGCCAGTACCTCCGGGACAGGGGTTGTGGATACGCAGTATTTT. Its protein is CASTSGTGVVDTQYF.

This clone was recorded only once. This rearrangement joins TRBV10-3 to TRBJ1-2, with D tentatively TRBD1 (6 bases). CDR1 and CDR2 (germline): ENHRY, SYGVKD. V was trimmed by 11 bases and J by 8 bases, leaving 18 bases between them. The CDR3 is made up of 12 amino acids. CDR3 DNA sequence: TGTGCCGCGAGCCGGGACAATGAGGGCTACACCTTC. This encodes CAASRDNEGYTF.

The chain is built from TRBV29-1 and TRBJ1-1; D is uncertain. The CDR3 consists of 13 residues. Germline V gives CDR1 SQVTM, CDR2 ANQGSEA. The V end was cut by 3 bases, the J end by 3 bases, with 11 bases between. The DNA of the CDR3 is TGCAGCGTTGATTTGGACTTTTACACTGAAGCTTTCTTT. Its protein is CSVDLDFYTEAFF. The full variable domain, with the rest looked up from reference TRBV29-1 and TRBJ1-1, is SAVISQKPSRDICQRGTSLTIQCQVDSQVTMMFWYRQQPGQSLTLIATANQGSEATYESGFVIDKFPISRPNLTFSTLTVSNMSPEDSSIYLCSVDLDFYTEAFFGQGTRLTVV.

The chain employs TRBV9 and TRBJ2-5; 13 nucleotides match TRBD2. The CDR3 consists of 17 residues. Trimming cost V 0 bases and J 1 base; bases outside gene matches: 3. Per germline, CDR1 SGDLS and CDR2 YYNGEE. DNA for the CDR3: TGTGCCAGCAGCGTAGCACTAGCGGGGGGGGCCCAAGAGACCCAGTACTTC. Translating it yields CASSVALAGGAQETQYF.

The chain uses TRBV7-9 and TRBJ2-5; a possible D gene is TRBD1 (5 bases). Germline CDR1 and CDR2: SEHNR and FQNEAQ (reference sequence). The CDR3 is 16 residues long. Trimming shortened V by 1 base and J by 2 bases, and 14 bases separated the two germline ends. The CDR3: CASSLGQSLTQETQYF. The CDR3 coding sequence is TGTGCCAGCAGCTTAGGACAGTCGTTAACACAAGAGACCCAGTACTTC. Filled out from reference TRBV7-9 and TRBJ2-5, the complete variable domain reads DTGVSQNPRHKITKRGQNVTFRCDPISEHNRLYWYRQTLGQGPEFLTYFQNEAQLEKSRLLSDRFSAERPKGSFSTLEIQRTEQGDSAMYLCASSLGQSLTQETQYFGPGTRLLVL.

The CDR3 sequence is CASSFGAGGIDQPQHF. The CDR3 nucleotides are TGTGCCAGCAGCTTCGGGGCAGGGGGAATTGATCAGCCCCAGCATTTT. The rearrangement links TRBV7-8 to TRBJ1-5; 7 bases are shared with TRBD1. Germline V gene lookup returns CDR1 SGHVS and CDR2 FQNEAQ. There are 16 residues in the CDR3. V gave up 3 bases and J gave up 5 bases; unmatched junction bases: 10.